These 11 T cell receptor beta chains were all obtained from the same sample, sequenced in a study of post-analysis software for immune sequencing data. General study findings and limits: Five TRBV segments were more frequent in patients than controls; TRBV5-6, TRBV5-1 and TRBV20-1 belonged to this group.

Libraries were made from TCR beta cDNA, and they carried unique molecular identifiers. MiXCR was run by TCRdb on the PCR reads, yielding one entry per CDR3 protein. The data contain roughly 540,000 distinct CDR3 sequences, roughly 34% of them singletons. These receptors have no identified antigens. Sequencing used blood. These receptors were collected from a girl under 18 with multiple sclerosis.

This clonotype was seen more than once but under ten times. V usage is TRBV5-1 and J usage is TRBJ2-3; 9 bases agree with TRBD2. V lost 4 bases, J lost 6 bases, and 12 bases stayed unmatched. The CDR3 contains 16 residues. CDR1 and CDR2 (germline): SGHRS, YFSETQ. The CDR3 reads CASSLPLAGRRDTQYF. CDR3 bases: TGCGCCAGCAGCCTCCCACTAGCGGGTCGTAGGGATACGCAGTATTTT.

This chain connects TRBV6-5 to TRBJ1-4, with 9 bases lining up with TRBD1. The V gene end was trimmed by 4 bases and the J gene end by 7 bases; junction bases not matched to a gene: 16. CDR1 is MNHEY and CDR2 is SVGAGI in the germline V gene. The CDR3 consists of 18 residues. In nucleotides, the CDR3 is TGTGCCAGCAGTTCTACAGGGGGCGGGGGCTTCGGGGTTGAAAAACTGTTTTTT. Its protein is CASSSTGGGGFGVEKLFF.

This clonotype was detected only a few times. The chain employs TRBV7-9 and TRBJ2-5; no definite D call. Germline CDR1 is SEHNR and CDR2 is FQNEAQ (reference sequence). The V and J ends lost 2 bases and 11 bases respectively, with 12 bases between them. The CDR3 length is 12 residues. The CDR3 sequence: CASSLSAERQYF. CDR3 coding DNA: TGTGCCAGCAGCTTATCCGCCGAACGGCAGTACTTC.

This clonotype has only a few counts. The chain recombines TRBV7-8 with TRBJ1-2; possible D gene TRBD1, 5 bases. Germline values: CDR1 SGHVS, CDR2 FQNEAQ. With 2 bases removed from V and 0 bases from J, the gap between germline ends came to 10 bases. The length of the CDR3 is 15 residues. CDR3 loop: CASSLTGRANYGYTF. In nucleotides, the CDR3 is TGTGCCAGCAGCTTAACGGGGCGAGCTAACTATGGCTACACCTTC.

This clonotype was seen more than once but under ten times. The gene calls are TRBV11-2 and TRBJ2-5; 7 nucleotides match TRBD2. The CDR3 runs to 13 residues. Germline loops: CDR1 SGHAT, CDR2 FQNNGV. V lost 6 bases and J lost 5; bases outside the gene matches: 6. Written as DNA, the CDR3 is TGTGCCAGCAGGGGGGGGTCTGGCGAGACCCAGTACTTC. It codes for CASRGGSGETQYF. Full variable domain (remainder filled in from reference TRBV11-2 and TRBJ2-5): EAGVAQSPRYKIIEKRQSVAFWCNPISGHATLYWYQQILGQGPKLLIQFQNNGVVDDSQLPKDRFSAERLKGVDSTLKIQPAKLEDSAVYLCASRGGSGETQYFGPGTRLLVL.

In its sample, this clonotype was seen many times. As DNA, the CDR3 is TGCGCCAGCAGCCAAATTCCGGGACTAGTAGGGACCGGGGAGCTGTTTTTT. This translates into CASSQIPGLVGTGELFF. The chain recombines TRBV4-1 with TRBJ2-2, with TRBD2 matching 8 bases. In germline, CDR1 is MGHRA, CDR2 YSYEKL. J gave up 5 bases and V 2 bases, and 10 bases lay outside the gene matches. The CDR3 consists of 17 residues.

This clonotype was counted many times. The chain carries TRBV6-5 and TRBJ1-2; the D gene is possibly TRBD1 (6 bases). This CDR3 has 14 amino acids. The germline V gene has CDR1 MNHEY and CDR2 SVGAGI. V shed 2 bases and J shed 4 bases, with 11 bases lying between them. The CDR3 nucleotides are TGTGCCAGCAGTTACCAGGGGATAGGCTATGGCTACACCTTC. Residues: CASSYQGIGYGYTF.

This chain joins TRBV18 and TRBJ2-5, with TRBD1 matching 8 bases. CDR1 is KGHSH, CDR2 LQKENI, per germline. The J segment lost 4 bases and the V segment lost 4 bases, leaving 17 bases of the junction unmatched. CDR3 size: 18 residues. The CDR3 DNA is TGTGCCAGCTCACTCTCGTCGCTGACCAGGGGGCGCGGAGAGACCCAGTACTTC. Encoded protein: CASSLSSLTRGRGETQYF.

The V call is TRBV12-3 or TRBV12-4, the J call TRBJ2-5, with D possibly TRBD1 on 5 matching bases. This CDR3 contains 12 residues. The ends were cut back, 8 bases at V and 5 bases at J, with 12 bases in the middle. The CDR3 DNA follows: TGTGCCAGCTCGGACACGATTGAGACCCAGTACTTC. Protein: CASSDTIETQYF.

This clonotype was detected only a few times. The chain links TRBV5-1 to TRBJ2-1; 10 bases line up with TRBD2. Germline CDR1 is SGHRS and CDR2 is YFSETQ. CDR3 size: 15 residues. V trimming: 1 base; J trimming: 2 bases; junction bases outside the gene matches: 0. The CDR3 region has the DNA TGCGCCAGCAGCTTGACTAGCGGGACCTACAATGAGCAGTTCTTC. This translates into CASSLTSGTYNEQFF.

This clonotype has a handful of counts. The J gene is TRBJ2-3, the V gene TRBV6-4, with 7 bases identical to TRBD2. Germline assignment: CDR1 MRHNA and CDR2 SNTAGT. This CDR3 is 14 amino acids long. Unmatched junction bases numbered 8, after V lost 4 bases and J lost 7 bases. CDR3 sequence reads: CASSVSLADNTQYF. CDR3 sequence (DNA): TGTGCCAGCAGTGTCTCGCTAGCGGACAATACGCAGTATTTT.